This TCR beta chain was sequenced during a study of T cells in women clearing cervical HPV infection. Looking at the study overall: Women with histologically confirmed HPV16-related CIN3 or worse, 2 with invasive cancer, served as cases. Controls were women whose single incident HPV16 infection cleared within 12 months without precancer or cancer.

Study results and caveats: T-cell numbers per sample were unknown and may explain richness differences.

As concerns this clone: Its target is unknown. The read ends 3 residues before the CDR3 terminus; that terminus is restored from the germline J gene.

Germline V gene data show CDR1 as SGHTA and CDR2 as FQGNSA. V trimming: 1 base; J trimming: 4 bases; junction bases outside the gene matches: 2. The CDR3 covers 15 residues. Genomic DNA, averaging approximately 1,200 ng per sample, yielded TCR beta CDR3 via immunoSEQ. Method: immunoSEQ multiplex PCR; TCRdb's copy keeps in-frame clones and lacks some. This table holds tens of thousands of clones. V usage is TRBV7-2 and J usage is TRBJ1-2; TRBD1 agrees at 11 bases. Material: blood buffy coat. This TCR derives from a woman between 18 and 75 years old with a cervical HPV16 infection that either progressed to CIN3+ or cleared (not recorded which). Partial CDR3 DNA: TGTGCCAGCAGCTTAGGGACAGGGGGCGCCTATGGC. Translation: CASSLGTGGAYG. The CDR3 reads in full as CASSLGTGGAYGYTF.